The 13 T cell receptor beta chains reported below all come from one sample, sequenced in a study of shared clonotypes between healthy human individuals. Repertoires were generated with immunoSEQ multiplex PCR, while TCRdb's copy carries only in-frame clones and drops some. The profile shows about 2 million clones, about 95% of them singletons. CD45RO-negative, CCR7-positively selected cells formed the naive CD8 fraction, excluding terminally differentiated effector memory CD45RA+ cells. Sequenced: naive CD8+ T cells sorted from blood. These receptors originate from a man younger than 35 in good health.

Note on this clone: At one boundary the junction diverges from the germline segment, which might be a read error. The chain joins TRBV7-7 to TRBJ2-1; perhaps TRBD2 as D (6 bases). The germline CDR1 and CDR2 sequences are SSHAT and FNYEAQ (reference sequence). This CDR3 has 15 amino acids. CDR3 region: CASSLADGSYNEQFF. The CDR3 DNA reads TGTGCTAGCAGCTTAGCGGATGGCTCCTACAATGAGCAGTTCTTC.

The chain recombines TRBV28 with TRBJ2-2; perhaps TRBD2 as D (7 bases). The germline V gene has CDR1 MDHEN and CDR2 SYDVKM. The CDR3 length is 14 residues. Trimming left V 8 bases short and J 2 bases short, with 12 bases between. The CDR3 loop is CASFGGLNTGELFF. The CDR3 DNA reads as TGTGCCAGCTTCGGGGGGCTTAACACCGGGGAGCTGTTTTTT. The full variable domain, in which reference TRBV28 and TRBJ2-2 provide the parts outside the CDR3, is DVKVTQSSRYLVKRTGEKVFLECVQDMDHENMFWYRQDPGLGLRLIYFSYDVKMKEKGDIPEGYSVSREKKERFSLILESASTNQTSMYLCASFGGLNTGELFFGEGSRLTVL.

This clone was seen a single time. This sample includes further DNA sequences coding for the same CDR3. The chain couples TRBV19 to TRBJ2-7; D unresolved. In germline, CDR1 is LNHDA, CDR2 SQIVND (reference sequence). Trimming removed 3 bases at V and 0 bases at J, with 9 bases between. CDR3 length: 14 residues. CDR3 protein: CASSIGPVSYEQYF. Here the CDR3 DNA reads TGTGCCAGTAGTATTGGGCCGGTCTCCTACGAGCAGTACTTC.

V gene TRBV10-3 combines with J gene TRBJ2-7, with TRBD1 matching over 8 bases. Germline V gene lookup returns CDR1 ENHRY and CDR2 SYGVKD. This CDR3 has 15 amino acids. After removal of 3 bases from V and 0 bases from J, the junction contained 4 bases not matched to a gene. Here the CDR3 reads CAISERQGISYEQYF. The CDR3 region has the DNA TGTGCCATCAGTGAAAGACAGGGGATCTCCTACGAGCAGTACTTC.

The CDR3 loop reads CASSSSKTDTDTQYF. The CDR3 DNA sequence: TGTGCCAGCAGCTCCTCTAAGACAGACACAGATACGCAGTATTTT. The chain is built from TRBV7-3 and TRBJ2-3; possibly TRBD1 for D (5 bases). With 4 bases removed from V and 2 bases from J, the gap between germline ends came to 13 bases. Germline V lookup: CDR1 SGHTA, CDR2 FQGTGA. This CDR3 spans 15 amino acids.

This chain uses TRBV14 with TRBJ1-2; D remains unclear. The CDR3 length is 18 residues. V was cut by 0 bases and J by 0 bases, with 17 bases left in between. The germline V gene has CDR1 SGHDN and CDR2 FVKESK. CDR3 loop: CASSQDFLTAEANYGYTF. CDR3 nucleotide sequence: TGTGCCAGCAGCCAAGATTTCCTTACGGCGGAAGCTAACTATGGCTACACCTTC.

This chain links TRBV7-9 with TRBJ1-5; D is unclear. Trimming stripped 5 bases from V and 8 bases from J, with 19 bases between. The CDR3 has 15 residues. Germline loops: CDR1 SEHNR, CDR2 FQNEAQ (reference sequence). The CDR3 DNA reads TGTGCCAGCAGCCCCTCCGGTGACGGAGAGGAGCCCCAGCATTTT. Translated, it gives CASSPSGDGEEPQHF.

This CDR3 reads CASSPQGAGGTNEQFF. CDR3 sequence (DNA): TGTGCCAGCAGCCCGCAGGGTGCGGGAGGTACAAATGAGCAGTTCTTC. J is TRBJ2-1 and V is TRBV5-4; 8 bases are shared with TRBD2. The CDR3 sequence is 16 residues long. Germline V gene lookup returns CDR1 SGHNT and CDR2 YYREEE (reference sequence). V lost 4 bases, J lost 7 bases, and 13 bases stayed unmatched.

The chain has TRBV4-1 and TRBJ1-2; 10 bases agree with TRBD1. The CDR3 is 15 amino acids. Unmatched junction bases numbered 4, after V lost 0 bases and J lost 6 bases. Germline lookup yields CDR1 MGHRA and CDR2 YSYEKL. The CDR3 region has the DNA TGCGCCAGCAGCCAAGATGGACAGGGGGGGGATGGCTACACCTTC. This gives the protein CASSQDGQGGDGYTF.

The chain uses TRBV7-9 and TRBJ1-2; D gene unclear. The CDR3 is made up of 16 amino acids. Germline V lookup: CDR1 SEHNR, CDR2 FQNEAQ (reference sequence). Deletions cut 1 base from V and 1 base from J, with 13 bases between. Written as DNA, the CDR3 is TGTGCCAGCAGCTTAGGTATTCCTAGAAATAACTATGGCTACACCTTC. Translating gives CASSLGIPRNNYGYTF.

This chain joins TRBV7-8 and TRBJ2-1; 7 bases are a match to TRBD2. V lost 1 base, J lost 8 bases, and 5 bases stayed unmatched. CDR3 length: 14 residues. Germline values: CDR1 SGHVS, CDR2 FQNEAQ. The CDR3 nucleotides are TGTGCCAGCAGCTTAGGGACTCTAGCGGATGAGCAGTTCTTC. Translation gives CASSLGTLADEQFF.

A note on this clone: Just one base apart from a much larger clone, this may be a read error. Within the sample, other DNA sequences also encode this same CDR3. The rearrangement joins TRBV27 to TRBJ2-7, with no clear D. Germline V lookup: CDR1 MNHEY, CDR2 SMNVEV (reference sequence). This CDR3 has 13 residues. Trimming left V 3 bases short and J 0 bases short, with 6 bases between. CDR3 nucleotides: TGTGCCAGCAGTTTTGGGGTCTCCTACGAGCAGTACTTC. It yields the protein CASSFGVSYEQYF.

CDR3 nucleotide sequence: TGTGCCAGCACTTCCGGGACTAGCGGGGGAAATGAGCAGTTCTTC. This codes for CASTSGTSGGNEQFF. The chain uses TRBV6-5 and TRBJ2-1, with 14 bases matching TRBD2. The CDR3 length is 15 residues. V was pared by 7 bases and J by 7 bases, with 6 bases of the junction left unmatched. Looked up from germline, CDR1 is MNHEY and CDR2 is SVGAGI.